This T cell receptor (beta chain) was retrieved from a study of cytomegalovirus exposure and HLA in healthy donors. The donors formed part of the roughly 110-subject validation cohort, distinct from the approximately 670-subject first cohort. This CDR3 is built from 19 residues. Germline CDR1 SQVTM, CDR2 ANQGSEA. The J segment lost 2 bases and the V segment lost 2 bases, leaving 12 bases of the junction unmatched. Only in-frame clones appear in the TCRdb table, and some are missing; sequencing was by immunoSEQ multiplex PCR. The top ten hold about 0.85% of the sample, which has 250,000 to 350,000 clones, approximately 90% seen once.

This sequence was found in a woman between 18 and 29 years old in good health and CMV-seronegative. The sequenced material came from PBMCs. The chain carries TRBV29-1 and TRBJ2-1; TRBD2 aligns across 13 bases. Here the CDR3 reads CSVELLGLAGEGAYNEQFF. CDR3 nucleotides: TGCAGCGTTGAATTGTTAGGACTAGCGGGAGAGGGGGCCTACAATGAGCAGTTCTTC.